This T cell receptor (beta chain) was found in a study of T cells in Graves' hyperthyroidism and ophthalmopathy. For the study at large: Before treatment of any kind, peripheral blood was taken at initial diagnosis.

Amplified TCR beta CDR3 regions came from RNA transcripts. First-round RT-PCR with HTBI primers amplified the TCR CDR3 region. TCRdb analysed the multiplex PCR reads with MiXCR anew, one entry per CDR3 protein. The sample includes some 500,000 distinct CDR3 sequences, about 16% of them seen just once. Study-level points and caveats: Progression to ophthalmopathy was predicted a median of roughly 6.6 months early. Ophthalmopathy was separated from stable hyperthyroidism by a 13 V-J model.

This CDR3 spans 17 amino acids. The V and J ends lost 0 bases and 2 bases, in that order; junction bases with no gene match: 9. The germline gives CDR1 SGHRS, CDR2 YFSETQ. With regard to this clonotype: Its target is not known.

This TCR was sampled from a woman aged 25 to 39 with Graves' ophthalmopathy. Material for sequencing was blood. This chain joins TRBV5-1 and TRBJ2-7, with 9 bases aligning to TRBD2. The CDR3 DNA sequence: TGCGCCAGCAGCTTGGCCCTAGCGGGGACTGGAGCCTACGAGCAGTACTTC. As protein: CASSLALAGTGAYEQYF.